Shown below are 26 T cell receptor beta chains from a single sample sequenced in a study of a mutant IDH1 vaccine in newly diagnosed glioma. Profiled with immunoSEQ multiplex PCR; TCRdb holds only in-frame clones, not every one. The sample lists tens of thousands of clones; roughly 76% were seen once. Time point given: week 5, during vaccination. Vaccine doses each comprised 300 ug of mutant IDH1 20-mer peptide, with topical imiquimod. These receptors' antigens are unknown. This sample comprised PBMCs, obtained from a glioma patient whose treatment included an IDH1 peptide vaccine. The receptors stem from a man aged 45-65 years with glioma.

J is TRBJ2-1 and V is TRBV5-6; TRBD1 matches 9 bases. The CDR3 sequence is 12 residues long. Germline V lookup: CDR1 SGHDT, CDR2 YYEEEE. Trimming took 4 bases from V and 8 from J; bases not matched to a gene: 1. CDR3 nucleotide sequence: TGTGCCAGCAGCCGGGACAGGGATGAGCAGTTCTTC. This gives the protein CASSRDRDEQFF.

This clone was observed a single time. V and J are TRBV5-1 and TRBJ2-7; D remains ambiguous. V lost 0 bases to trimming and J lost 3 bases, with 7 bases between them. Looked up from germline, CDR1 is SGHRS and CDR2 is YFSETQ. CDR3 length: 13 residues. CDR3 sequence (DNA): TGCGCCAGCAGCTTGGGAGCCAGCTACGAGCAGTACTTC. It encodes CASSLGASYEQYF.

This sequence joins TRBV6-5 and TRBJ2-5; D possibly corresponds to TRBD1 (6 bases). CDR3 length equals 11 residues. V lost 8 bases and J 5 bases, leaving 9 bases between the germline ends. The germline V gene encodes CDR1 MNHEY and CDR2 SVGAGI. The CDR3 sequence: CASLQGETQYF. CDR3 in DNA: TGTGCCAGCCTCCAGGGGGAGACCCAGTACTTC.

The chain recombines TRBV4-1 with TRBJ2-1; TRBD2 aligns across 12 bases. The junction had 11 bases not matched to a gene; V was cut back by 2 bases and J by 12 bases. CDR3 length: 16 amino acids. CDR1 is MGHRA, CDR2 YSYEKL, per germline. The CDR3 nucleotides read TGCGCCAGCAGCCAAAGGACTAGCGGGACTACCCAATCGCAGTTCTTC. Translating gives CASSQRTSGTTQSQFF.

The CDR3 is CASREGRDSYEQYF. CDR3 bases: TGTGCCAGCAGAGAGGGCAGGGACTCCTACGAGCAGTACTTC. The chain employs TRBV6-6 and TRBJ2-7; TRBD1 or TRBD2 may be the D gene (5 bases each). The length of the CDR3 is 14 residues. V lost 6 bases and J 0 bases, leaving 12 bases between the germline ends. Germline CDR1 is MNHNY and CDR2 is SVGAGI (reference sequence).

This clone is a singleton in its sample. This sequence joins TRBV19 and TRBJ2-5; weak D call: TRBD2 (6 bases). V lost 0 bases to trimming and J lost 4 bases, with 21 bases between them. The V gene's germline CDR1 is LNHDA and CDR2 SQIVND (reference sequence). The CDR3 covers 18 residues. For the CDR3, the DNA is TGTGCCAGTAGTATAGATGGGAGGATAGCGGACTTACGAGAGACCCAGTACTTC. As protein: CASSIDGRIADLRETQYF.

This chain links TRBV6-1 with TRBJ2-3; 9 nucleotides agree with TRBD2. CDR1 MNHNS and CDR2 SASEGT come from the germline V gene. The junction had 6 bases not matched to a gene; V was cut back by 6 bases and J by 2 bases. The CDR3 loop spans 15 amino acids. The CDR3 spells CASSKTSGVTDTQYF. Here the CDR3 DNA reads TGTGCCAGCAGCAAGACTAGCGGAGTCACAGATACGCAGTATTTT.

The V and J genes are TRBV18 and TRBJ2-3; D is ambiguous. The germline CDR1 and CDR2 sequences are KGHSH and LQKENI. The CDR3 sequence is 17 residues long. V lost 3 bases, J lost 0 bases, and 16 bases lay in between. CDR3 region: CASSPERVPSSTDTQYF. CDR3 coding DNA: TGTGCCAGCTCACCGGAAAGGGTTCCTAGTAGCACAGATACGCAGTATTTT.

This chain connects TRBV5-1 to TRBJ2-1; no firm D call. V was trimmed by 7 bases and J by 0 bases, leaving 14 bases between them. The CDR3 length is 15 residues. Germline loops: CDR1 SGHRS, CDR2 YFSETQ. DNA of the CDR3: TGCGCCAGCCCTAAAGACGAGAGCTCCTACAATGAGCAGTTCTTC. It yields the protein CASPKDESSYNEQFF.

Here the CDR3 reads CASSLGPSNQPQHF. The CDR3, as DNA: TGTGCCAGCAGTTTGGGTCCTAGCAATCAGCCCCAGCATTTT. This chain links TRBV2 with TRBJ1-5; D is unclear. Germline-derived CDR1 and CDR2 are SNHLY and FYNNEI. With 5 bases removed from V and 0 bases from J, the gap between germline ends came to 8 bases. The CDR3 consists of 14 residues.

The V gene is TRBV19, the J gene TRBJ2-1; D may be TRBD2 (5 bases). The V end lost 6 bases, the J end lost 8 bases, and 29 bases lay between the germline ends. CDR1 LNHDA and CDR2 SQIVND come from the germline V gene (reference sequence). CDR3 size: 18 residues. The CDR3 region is CASSYRAGSAALYDEQFF. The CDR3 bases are TGTGCCAGTAGCTACCGCGCGGGTTCTGCAGCCTTGTACGATGAGCAGTTCTTC.

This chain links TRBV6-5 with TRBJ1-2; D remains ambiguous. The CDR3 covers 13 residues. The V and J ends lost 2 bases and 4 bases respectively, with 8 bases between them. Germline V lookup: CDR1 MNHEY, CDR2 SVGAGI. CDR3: CASSYSPFYGYTF. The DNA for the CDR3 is TGTGCCAGCAGTTACAGTCCCTTCTATGGCTACACCTTC.

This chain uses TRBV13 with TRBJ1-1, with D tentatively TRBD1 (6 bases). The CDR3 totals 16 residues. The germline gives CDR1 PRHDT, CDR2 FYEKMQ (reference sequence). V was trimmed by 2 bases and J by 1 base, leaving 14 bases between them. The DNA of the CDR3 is TGTGCCAGCAGCTTAAATTCGAACAGGGCGAACACTGAAGCTTTCTTT. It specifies CASSLNSNRANTEAFF.

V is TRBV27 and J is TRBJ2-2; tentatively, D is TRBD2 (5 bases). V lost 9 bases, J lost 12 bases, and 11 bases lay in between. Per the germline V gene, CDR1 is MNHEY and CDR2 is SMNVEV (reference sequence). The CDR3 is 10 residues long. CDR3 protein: CASTPGKLFF. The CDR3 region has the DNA TGTGCCAGTACACCGGGGAAGCTGTTTTTT.

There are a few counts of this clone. This CDR3 reads CASSSGLTGELFF. Here the CDR3 DNA reads TGTGCCAGCAGCTCTGGACTTACCGGGGAGCTGTTTTTT. The rearrangement links TRBV7-2 to TRBJ2-2; TRBD2 is a possible D gene (5 bases). The CDR3 sequence is 13 residues long. The V end was cut by 4 bases, the J end by 5 bases, with 8 bases between. Germline V CDR1 and CDR2: SGHTA, FQGNSA. The variable domain in full, with the rest retrieved from reference TRBV7-2 and TRBJ2-2, is GAGVSQSPSNKVTEKGKDVELRCDPISGHTALYWYRQSLGQGLEFLIYFQGNSAPDKSGLPSDRFSAERTGGSVSTLTIQRTQQEDSAVYLCASSSGLTGELFFGEGSRLTVL.

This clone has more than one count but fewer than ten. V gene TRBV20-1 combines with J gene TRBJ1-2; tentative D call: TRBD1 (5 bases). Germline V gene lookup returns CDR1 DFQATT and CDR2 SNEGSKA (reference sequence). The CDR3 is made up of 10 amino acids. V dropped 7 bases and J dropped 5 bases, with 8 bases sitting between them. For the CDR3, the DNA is TGCAGTGAACAGGAGTATGGCTACACCTTC. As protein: CSEQEYGYTF.

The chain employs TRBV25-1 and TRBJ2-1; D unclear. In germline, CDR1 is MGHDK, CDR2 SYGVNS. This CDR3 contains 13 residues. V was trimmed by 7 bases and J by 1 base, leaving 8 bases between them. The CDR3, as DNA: TGTGCCAGCAAGGACGGATCCTACAATGAGCAGTTCTTC. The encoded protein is CASKDGSYNEQFF.

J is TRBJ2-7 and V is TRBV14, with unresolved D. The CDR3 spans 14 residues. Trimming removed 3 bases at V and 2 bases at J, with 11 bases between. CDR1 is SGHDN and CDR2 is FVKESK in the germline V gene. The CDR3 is CASSHLGSAYEQYF. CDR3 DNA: TGTGCCAGCAGCCATTTAGGGTCGGCCTACGAGCAGTACTTC.

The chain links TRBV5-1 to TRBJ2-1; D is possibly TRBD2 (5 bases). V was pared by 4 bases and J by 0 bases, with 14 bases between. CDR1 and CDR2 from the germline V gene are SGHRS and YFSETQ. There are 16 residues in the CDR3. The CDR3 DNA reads TGCGCCAGCAGCGAGGGCGACGTGAGCTCCTACAATGAGCAGTTCTTC. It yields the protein CASSEGDVSSYNEQFF.

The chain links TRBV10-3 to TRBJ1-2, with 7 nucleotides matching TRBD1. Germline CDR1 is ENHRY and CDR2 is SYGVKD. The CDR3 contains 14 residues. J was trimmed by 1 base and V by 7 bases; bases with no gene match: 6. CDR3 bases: TGTGCCATCACCAATGACAGGGATAACTATGGCTACACCTTC. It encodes CAITNDRDNYGYTF.

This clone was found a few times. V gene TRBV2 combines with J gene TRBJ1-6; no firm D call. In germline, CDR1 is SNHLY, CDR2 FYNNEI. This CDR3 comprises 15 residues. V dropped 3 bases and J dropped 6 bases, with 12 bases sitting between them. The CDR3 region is CASSDQSGINSPLHF. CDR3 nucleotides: TGTGCCAGCAGTGACCAGTCGGGGATTAATTCACCCCTCCACTTT. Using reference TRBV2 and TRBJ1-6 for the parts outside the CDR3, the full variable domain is EPEVTQTPSHQVTQMGQEVILRCVPISNHLYFYWYRQILGQKVEFLVSFYNNEISEKSEIFDDQFSVERPDGSNFTLKIRSTKLEDSAMYFCASSDQSGINSPLHFGNGTRLTVT.

The CDR3 here is CASSFRQDDIQYF. CDR3 coding DNA: TGCGCCAGCAGCTTTAGACAGGATGACATTCAGTACTTC. This chain links TRBV5-1 with TRBJ2-4; D perhaps matches TRBD1 (6 bases). Trimming shortened V by 2 bases and J by 8 bases, and 11 bases separated the two germline ends. The germline CDR1 and CDR2 sequences are SGHRS and YFSETQ. The CDR3 has 13 residues.

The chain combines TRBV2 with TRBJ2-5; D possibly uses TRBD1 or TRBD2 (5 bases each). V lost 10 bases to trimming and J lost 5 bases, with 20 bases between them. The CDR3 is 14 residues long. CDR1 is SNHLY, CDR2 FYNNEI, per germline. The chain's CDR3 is CATYPGTLGETQYF. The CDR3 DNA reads TGTGCCACTTATCCCGGGACCTTGGGGGAGACCCAGTACTTC.

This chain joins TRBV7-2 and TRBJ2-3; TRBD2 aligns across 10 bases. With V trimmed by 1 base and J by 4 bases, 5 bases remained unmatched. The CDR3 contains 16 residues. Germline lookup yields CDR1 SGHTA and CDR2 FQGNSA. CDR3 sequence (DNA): TGTGCCAGCAGCTTAGGCTTCAGCGGGGGGGCAGATACGCAGTATTTT. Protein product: CASSLGFSGGADTQYF.

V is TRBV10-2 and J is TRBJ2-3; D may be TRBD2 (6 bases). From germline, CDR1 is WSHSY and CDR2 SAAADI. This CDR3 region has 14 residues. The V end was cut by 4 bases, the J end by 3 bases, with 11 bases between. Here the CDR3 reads CASSAWEDTDTQYF. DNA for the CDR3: TGCGCCAGCAGTGCCTGGGAGGATACAGATACGCAGTATTTT.

CDR3 loop: CASSLAPGGGYEQYF. CDR3 nucleotide sequence: TGTGCCAGCAGCTTAGCGCCCGGGGGGGGTTACGAGCAGTACTTC. V is TRBV7-8 and J is TRBJ2-7; 8 nucleotides match TRBD2. Germline V CDR1 and CDR2: SGHVS, FQNEAQ. V dropped 0 bases and J dropped 4; count of bases not matched to a gene: 5. The CDR3 has 15 amino acids.